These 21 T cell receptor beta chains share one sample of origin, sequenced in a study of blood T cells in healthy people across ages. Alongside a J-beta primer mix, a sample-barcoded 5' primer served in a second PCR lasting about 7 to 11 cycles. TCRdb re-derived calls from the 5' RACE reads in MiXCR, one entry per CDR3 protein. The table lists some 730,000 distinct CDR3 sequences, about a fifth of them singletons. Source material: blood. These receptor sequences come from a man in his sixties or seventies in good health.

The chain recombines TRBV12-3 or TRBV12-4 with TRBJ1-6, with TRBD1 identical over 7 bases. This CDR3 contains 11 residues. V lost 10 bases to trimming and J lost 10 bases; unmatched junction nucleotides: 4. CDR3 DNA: TGTGCCACCCAGGGGGACTCACCCCTCCACTTT. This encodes CATQGDSPLHF.

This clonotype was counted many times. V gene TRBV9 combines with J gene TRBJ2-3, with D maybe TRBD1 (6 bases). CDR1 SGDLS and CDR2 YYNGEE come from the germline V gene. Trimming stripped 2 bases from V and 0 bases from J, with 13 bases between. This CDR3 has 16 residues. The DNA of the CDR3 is TGTGCCAGCAGCGTTGGGGGCGCAACGAGCACAGATACGCAGTATTTT. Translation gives CASSVGGATSTDTQYF.

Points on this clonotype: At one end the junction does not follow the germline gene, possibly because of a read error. Here the CDR3 DNA reads TGTGCCGGCAGCTTAGCCAGGTCCTATGGCTACACCTTC. The encoded protein is CAGSLARSYGYTF. The V call is TRBV7-2, the J call TRBJ1-2, with unresolved D. Germline assignment: CDR1 SGHTA and CDR2 FQGNSA. The CDR3 is 13 residues long.

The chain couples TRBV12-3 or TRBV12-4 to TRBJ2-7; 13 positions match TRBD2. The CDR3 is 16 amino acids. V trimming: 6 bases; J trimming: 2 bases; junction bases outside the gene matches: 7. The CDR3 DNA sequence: TGTGCCAGCAGCCGGACTAGCGGGGGCTTCCCCTACGAGCAGTACTTC. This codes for CASSRTSGGFPYEQYF.

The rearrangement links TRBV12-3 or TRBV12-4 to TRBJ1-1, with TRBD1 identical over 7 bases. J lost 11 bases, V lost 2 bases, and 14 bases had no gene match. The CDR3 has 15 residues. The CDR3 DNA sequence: TGTGCCAGCAGTTTATCTGCCGGACAGGAAATAAAGGCTTTCTTT. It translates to CASSLSAGQEIKAFF.

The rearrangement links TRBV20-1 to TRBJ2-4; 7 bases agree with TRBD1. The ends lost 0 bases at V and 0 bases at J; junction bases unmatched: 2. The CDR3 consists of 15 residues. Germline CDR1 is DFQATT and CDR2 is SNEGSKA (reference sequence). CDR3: CSARDPGGAKNIQYF. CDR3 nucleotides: TGCAGTGCTAGAGACCCAGGGGGAGCCAAAAACATTCAGTACTTC.

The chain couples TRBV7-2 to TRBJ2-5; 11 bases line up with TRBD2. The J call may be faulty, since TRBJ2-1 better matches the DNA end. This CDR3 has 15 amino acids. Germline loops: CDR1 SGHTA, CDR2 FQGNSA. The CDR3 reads CASSLTSGRENEQFF. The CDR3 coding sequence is TGTGCCAGCAGCTTAACTAGCGGGAGAGAGAATGAGCAGTTCTTC.

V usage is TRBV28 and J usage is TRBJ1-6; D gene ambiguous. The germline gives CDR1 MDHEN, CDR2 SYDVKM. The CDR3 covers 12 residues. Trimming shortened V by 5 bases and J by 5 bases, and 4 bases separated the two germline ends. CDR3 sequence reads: CASSINNSPLHF. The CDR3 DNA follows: TGTGCCAGCAGTATTAATAATTCACCCCTCCACTTT.

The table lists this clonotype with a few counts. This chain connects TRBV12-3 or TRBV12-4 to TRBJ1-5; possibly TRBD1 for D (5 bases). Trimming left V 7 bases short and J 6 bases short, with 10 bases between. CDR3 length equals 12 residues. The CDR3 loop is CASMRGVQPQHF. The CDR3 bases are TGTGCCAGCATGAGGGGCGTTCAGCCCCAGCATTTT.

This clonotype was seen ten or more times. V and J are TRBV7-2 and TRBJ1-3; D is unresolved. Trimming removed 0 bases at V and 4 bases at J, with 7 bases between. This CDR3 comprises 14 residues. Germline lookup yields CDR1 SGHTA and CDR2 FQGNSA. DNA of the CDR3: TGTGCCAGCAGCTTAGCAGGGTCCGGAAACACCATATATTTT. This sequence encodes CASSLAGSGNTIYF.

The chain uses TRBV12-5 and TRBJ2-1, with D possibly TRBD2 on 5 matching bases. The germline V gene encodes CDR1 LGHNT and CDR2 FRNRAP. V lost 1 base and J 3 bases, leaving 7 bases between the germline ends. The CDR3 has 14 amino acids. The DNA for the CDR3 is TGTGCTAGTGGTTTGGGACTAAACTACAATGAGCAGTTCTTC. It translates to CASGLGLNYNEQFF. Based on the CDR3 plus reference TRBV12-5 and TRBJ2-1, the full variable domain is DARVTQTPRHKVTEMGQEVTMRCQPILGHNTVFWYRQTMMQGLELLAYFRNRAPLDDSGMPKDRFSAEMPDATLATLKIQPSEPRDSAVYFCASGLGLNYNEQFFGPGTRLTVL.

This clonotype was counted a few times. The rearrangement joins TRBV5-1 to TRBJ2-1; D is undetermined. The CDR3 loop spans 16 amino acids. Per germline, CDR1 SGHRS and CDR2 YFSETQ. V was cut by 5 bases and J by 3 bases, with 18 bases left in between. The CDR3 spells CASSKRGQMGYNEQFF. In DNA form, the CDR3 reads TGCGCCAGCAGTAAGAGAGGCCAGATGGGCTACAATGAGCAGTTCTTC.

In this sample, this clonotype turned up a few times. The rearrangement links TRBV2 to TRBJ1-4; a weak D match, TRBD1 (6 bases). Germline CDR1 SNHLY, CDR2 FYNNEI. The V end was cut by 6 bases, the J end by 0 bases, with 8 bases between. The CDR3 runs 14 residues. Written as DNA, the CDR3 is TGTGCCAGCAGGCGACAGGCAACTAATGAAAAACTGTTTTTT. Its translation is CASRRQATNEKLFF.

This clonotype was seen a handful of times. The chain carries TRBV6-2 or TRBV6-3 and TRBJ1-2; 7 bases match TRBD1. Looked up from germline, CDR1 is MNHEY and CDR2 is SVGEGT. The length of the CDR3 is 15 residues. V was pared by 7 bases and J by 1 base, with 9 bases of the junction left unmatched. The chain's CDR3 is CASIGTEDLNYGYTF. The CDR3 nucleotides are TGTGCCAGCATCGGGACAGAGGACCTTAACTATGGCTACACCTTC.

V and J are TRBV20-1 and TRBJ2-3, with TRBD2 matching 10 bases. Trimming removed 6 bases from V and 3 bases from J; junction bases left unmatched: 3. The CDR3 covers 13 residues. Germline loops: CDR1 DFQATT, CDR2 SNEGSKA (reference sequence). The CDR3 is CSAASGGTDTQYF. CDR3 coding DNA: TGCAGTGCCGCTAGCGGGGGTACAGATACGCAGTATTTT.

The CDR3 protein is CASSQDSPTSGGYQETQYF. The CDR3 DNA reads as TGTGCCAGCAGCCAAGATTCCCCCACTAGCGGGGGGTACCAAGAGACCCAGTACTTC. J is TRBJ2-5 and V is TRBV3-1; 12 nucleotides agree with TRBD2. Looked up from germline, CDR1 is LGHDT and CDR2 is YNNKEL (reference sequence). The CDR3 totals 19 residues. V trimming: 0 bases; J trimming: 0 bases; junction bases outside the gene matches: 8.

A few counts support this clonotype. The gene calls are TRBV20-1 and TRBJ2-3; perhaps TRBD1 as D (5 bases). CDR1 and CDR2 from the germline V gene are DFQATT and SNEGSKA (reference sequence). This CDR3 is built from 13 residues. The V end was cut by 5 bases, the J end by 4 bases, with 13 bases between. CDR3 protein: CSAPTALADTQYF. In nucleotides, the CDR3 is TGCAGTGCTCCGACAGCCCTCGCAGATACGCAGTATTTT.

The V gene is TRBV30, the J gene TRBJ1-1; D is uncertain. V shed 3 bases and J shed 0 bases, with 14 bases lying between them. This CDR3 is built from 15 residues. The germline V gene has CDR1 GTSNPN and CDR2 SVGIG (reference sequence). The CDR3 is CAWRARTGMNTEAFF. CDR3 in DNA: TGTGCCTGGAGAGCACGGACCGGCATGAACACTGAAGCTTTCTTT.

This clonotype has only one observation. The CDR3 nucleotides are TGTGCCAGCCCCACAGGAACCGGGGAGCTGTTTTTT. It translates to CASPTGTGELFF. The chain employs TRBV6-6 and TRBJ2-2; a possible D gene is TRBD1 (5 bases). This CDR3 spans 12 amino acids. The ends were cut back, 8 bases at V and 5 bases at J, with 9 bases in the middle. Germline CDR1 reads MNHNY; CDR2 reads SVGAGI (reference sequence).

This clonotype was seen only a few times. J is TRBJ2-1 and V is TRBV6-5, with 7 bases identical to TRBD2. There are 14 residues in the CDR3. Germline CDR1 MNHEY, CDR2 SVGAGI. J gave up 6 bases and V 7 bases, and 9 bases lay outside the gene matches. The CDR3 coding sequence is TGTGCCAGCACCGGGGGAGGGAGTCTCAATGAGCAGTTCTTC. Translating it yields CASTGGGSLNEQFF.

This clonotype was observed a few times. The chain's CDR3 is CASSGLPGQGVIRYTF. The CDR3 nucleotides are TGTGCCAGCAGCGGACTACCGGGACAGGGTGTTATACGCTACACCTTC. The rearrangement uses TRBV9 and TRBJ1-2; 9 positions agree with TRBD1. This CDR3 has 16 amino acids. Germline V gene sequence: CDR1 SGDLS, CDR2 YYNGEE. The junction had 15 bases not matched to a gene; V was cut back by 3 bases and J by 9 bases. Combining the CDR3 with reference TRBV9 and TRBJ1-2 gives the whole variable domain DSGVTQTPKHLITATGQRVTLRCSPRSGDLSVYWYQQSLDQGLQFLIQYYNGEERAKGNILERFSAQQFPDLHSELNLSSLELGDSALYFCASSGLPGQGVIRYTFGSGTRLTVV.